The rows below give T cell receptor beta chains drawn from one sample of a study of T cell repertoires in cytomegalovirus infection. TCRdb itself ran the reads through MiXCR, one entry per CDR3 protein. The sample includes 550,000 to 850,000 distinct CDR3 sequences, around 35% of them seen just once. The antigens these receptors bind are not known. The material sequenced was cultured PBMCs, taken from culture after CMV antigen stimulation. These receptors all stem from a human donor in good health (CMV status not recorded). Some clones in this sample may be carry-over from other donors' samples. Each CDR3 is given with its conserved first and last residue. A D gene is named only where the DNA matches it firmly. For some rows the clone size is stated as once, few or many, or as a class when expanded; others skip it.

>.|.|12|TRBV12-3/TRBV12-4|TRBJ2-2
TGTGCCAGCAGTTTGATGGGCGGGGAGCTGTTTTTT
CASSLMGGELFF
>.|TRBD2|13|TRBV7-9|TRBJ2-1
TGTGCCATTACTAGCGGGATCTACAATGAGCAGTTCTTC
CAITSGIYNEQFF
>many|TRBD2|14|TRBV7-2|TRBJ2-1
TGTGCCAGCAGCTTAGAGGCGGGAGTCAATGAGCAGTTCTTC
CASSLEAGVNEQFF
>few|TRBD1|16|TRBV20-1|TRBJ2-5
TGCAGTGCTATCAAAATGGGACAGGGCGATTTTGAGACCCAGTACTTC
CSAIKMGQGDFETQYF
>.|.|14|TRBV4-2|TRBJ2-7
TGTGCCAGCTCTAACGTGGGAAACTCCTACGAGCAGTACTTC
CASSNVGNSYEQYF
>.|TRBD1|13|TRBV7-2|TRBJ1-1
TGTGCCAGCAGTCCTCGACAGGGTAGGGAAGCTTTCTTT
CASSPRQGREAFF
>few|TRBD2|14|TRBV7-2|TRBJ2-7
TGTGCCAGCTCCTTGATGGGGACTAGCACTGAGCAGTACTTC
CASSLMGTSTEQYF
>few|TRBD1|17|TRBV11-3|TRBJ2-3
TGTGCCAGCAGCCAAGACGGACAGGGCCTAATCACAGATACGCAGTATTTT
CASSQDGQGLITDTQYF
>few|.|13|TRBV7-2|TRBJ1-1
TGTGCCAGCAGCAGGCGACAGAGCTCAGAAGCTTTCTTT
CASSRRQSSEAFF
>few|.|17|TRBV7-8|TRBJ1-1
TGTGCCAGCAGCTTAGGCGGGGCCCTCAAATACAACACTGAAGCTTTCTTT
CASSLGGALKYNTEAFF
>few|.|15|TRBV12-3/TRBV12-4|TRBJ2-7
TGTGCCAGCAGTTTGTATGAGCGGGTTTCCTACGAGCAGTACTTC
CASSLYERVSYEQYF
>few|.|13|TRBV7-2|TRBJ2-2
TGTGCCAGCAGCTTATTAGGCCCCCTGAGTCAGGTTTTT
CASSLLGPLSQVF
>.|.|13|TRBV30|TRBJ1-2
TGTGCCTGGAGTGGGGTTCGGGAGTATGGCTACACCTTC
CAWSGVREYGYTF
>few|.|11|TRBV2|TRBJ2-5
TGTGCCAGCAATCCTCAAGAGACCCAGTACTTC
CASNPQETQYF
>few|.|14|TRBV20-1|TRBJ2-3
TGCAGTGTTCAGCGGGTCCCCAACACAGATACGCAGTATTTT
CSVQRVPNTDTQYF
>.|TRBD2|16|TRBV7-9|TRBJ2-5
TGTGCCGGCAGCTTTCCCAAACTAGCGGGGAAAGAGACCCAGTACTTC
CAGSFPKLAGKETQYF
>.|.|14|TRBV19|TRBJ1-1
TGTGCCAGTAGTATTGGAGGGGGGATCACTGAAGCTTTCTTT
CASSIGGGITEAFF
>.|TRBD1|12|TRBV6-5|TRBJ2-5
TGTGCCAGCAGTCGGACAGGGTCTAAGCAGTACTTC
CASSRTGSKQYF
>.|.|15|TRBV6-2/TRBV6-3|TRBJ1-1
TGTGCCAGCACCAAACTCCAGGGGATGAACACTGAAGCTTTCTTT
CASTKLQGMNTEAFF
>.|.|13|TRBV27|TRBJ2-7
TGTGCCAGCAGTTGGGGGAGCTCCTACGAGCAGTACTTC
CASSWGSSYEQYF
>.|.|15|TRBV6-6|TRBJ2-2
TGTGCCAGCAGTCCCCCCGGGCTCAACACCGGGGAGCTGTTTTTT
CASSPPGLNTGELFF
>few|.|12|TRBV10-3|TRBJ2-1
TGTGCCATCAGTGAGGAGACGGGTGAGCAGTTCTTC
CAISEETGEQFF
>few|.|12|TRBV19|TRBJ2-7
TGTGCCAGTAGCAAGCCCGGGTACGAGCAGTACTTC
CASSKPGYEQYF
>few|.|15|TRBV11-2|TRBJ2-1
TGTGCCAGCAGCGCACCGAGACAGGGAGGGAATGAGCAGTTCTTC
CASSAPRQGGNEQFF
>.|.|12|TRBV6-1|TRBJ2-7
TGTGCCAGCAGTGATTCCAGGGTGGAGCAGTACTTC
CASSDSRVEQYF
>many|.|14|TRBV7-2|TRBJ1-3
TGTGCCAGCAGCTTAGTACAGGGTGGAAACACCATATATTTT
CASSLVQGGNTIYF
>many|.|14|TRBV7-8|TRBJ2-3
TGTGCCAGCAGCTTTCAAGTCAGCACAGATACGCAGTATTTT
CASSFQVSTDTQYF
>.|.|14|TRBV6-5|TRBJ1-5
TGTGCCAGCAGCAAAAGAGGCGGAGATCAGCCCCAGCATTTT
CASSKRGGDQPQHF
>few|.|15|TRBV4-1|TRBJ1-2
TGCGCCAGCAGCCACTACGGACGGGGGAACTATGGCTACACCTTC
CASSHYGRGNYGYTF
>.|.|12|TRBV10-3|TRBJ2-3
TGTGCCATCAGCGAGGGGGGAGATACGCAGTATTTT
CAISEGGDTQYF
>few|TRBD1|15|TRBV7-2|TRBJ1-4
TGTGCCAGCAGCCCAGGGGGGTTGAGGGGCGAAAAACTGTTTTTT
CASSPGGLRGEKLFF
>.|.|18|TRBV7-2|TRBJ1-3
TGTGCCAGCAGCACCACCCCCCCCACAGGGTTAGATGGAAACACCATATATTTT
CASSTTPPTGLDGNTIYF
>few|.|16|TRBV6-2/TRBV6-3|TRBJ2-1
TGTGCCAGCAGTTACTCCTCGGGAGCTACCCCCTATGAGCAGTTCTTC
CASSYSSGATPYEQFF
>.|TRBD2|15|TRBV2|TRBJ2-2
TGTGCCAGCAATGAGGGAGGGCCTCACACCGGGGAGCTGTTTTTT
CASNEGGPHTGELFF
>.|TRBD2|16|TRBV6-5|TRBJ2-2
TGTGCCAGCAGTTACGGACTAGCGGGGGGTGGCGGGGAGCTGTTTTTT
CASSYGLAGGGGELFF
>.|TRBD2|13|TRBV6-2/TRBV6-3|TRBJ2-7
TGTGCCAGCAGAAATGGGGGGGACTACGAGCAGTACTTC
CASRNGGDYEQYF
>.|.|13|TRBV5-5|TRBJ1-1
TGTGCCAGCAGCTTGACGGGACCGGATGAAGCTTTCTTT
CASSLTGPDEAFF
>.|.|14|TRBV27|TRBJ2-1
TGTGCCAGCAGTCCCCACACTAGTCCGGACGAGCAGTTCTTC
CASSPHTSPDEQFF
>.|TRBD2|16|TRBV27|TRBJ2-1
TGTGCCAGCACAGGACTAGCGGGGGGTCGGGGGGATGAGCAGTTCTTC
CASTGLAGGRGDEQFF
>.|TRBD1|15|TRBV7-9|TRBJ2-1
TGTGCCAGCAGCTTAAAGGGACAGGGGGCCTATGAGCAGTTCTTC
CASSLKGQGAYEQFF
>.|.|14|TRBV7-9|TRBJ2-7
TGTGCCAGCAGCTCCCTGAACAGCCTCTACGAGCAGTACTTC
CASSSLNSLYEQYF
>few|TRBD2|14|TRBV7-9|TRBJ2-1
TGTGCCAGCAATGAGCGGGAGAGGATCAATGAGCAGTTCTTC
CASNERERINEQFF
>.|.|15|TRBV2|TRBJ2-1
TGTGCCAGCACCTTATCCCGGGGAGCAAACAATGAGCAGTTCTTC
CASTLSRGANNEQFF
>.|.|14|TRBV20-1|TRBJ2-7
TGCAGTGCGACGACAGAAGGGTTCTCCTACGAGCAGTACTTC
CSATTEGFSYEQYF
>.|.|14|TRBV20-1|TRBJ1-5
TGCAGTGCTAGACGAACAGGGTACAATCAGCCCCAGCATTTT
CSARRTGYNQPQHF
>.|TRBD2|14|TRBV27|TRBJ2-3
TGTGCCAGCAGTTTCGGGACTAGGCCAGATACGCAGTATTTT
CASSFGTRPDTQYF
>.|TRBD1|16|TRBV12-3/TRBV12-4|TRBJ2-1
TGTGCCAGCAGACCCCCGGGACAGGGCCTCTACAATGAGCAGTTCTTC
CASRPPGQGLYNEQFF
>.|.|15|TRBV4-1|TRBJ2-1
TGCGCCAGCAGCCACCCAGGGCGGGCGGTCAATGAGCAGTTCTTC
CASSHPGRAVNEQFF